This T cell receptor (beta chain) was retrieved from a study of early T cells in non-severe SARS-CoV-2 infection. General study results and limits: Lookups in VDJdb leaned toward anti-spike CD8 responses and missed private and CD4 specificities.

Germline-derived CDR1 and CDR2 are DFQATT and SNEGSKA (reference sequence). The CDR3 extends over 14 amino acids. Trimming at V came to 3 bases and at J to 4 bases, leaving 9 bases not matched to a gene. This clonotype appeared a few times. Its antigen is not identified. Unique molecular identifiers were added to individual cDNA molecules. Each CDR3 protein gets one entry after TCRdb re-called the 5' RACE reads with MiXCR. The table has 35,000 to 55,000 distinct CDR3 sequences, approximately 6.1% seen once. Sequencing was performed on whole blood, taken at baseline. V usage is TRBV20-1 and J usage is TRBJ2-7; 7 bases match TRBD1. The source of this sequence is an adult who was a healthcare worker with PCR-confirmed SARS-CoV-2 infection or an uninfected control (not recorded which). The CDR3 protein is CSASGTGTDYEQYF. Here the CDR3 DNA reads TGCAGTGCTAGTGGAACTGGGACAGATTACGAGCAGTACTTC.